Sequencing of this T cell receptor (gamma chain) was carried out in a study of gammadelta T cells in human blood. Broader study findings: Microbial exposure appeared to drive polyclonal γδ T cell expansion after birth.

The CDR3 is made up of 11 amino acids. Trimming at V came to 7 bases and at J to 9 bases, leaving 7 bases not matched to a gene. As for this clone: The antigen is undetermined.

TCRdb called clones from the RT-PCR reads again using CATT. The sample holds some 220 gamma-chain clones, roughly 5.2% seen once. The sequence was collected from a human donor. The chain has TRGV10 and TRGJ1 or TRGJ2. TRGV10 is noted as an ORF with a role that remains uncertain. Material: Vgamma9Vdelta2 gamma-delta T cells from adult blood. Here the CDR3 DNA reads TGTGCTGCGTGGTATTCCGGTAAGAAACTCTTT. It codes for CAAWYSGKKLF.